These T cell receptor beta chains were read from a single sample in a study of blood T cell repertoires in COVID-19. The protocol was immunoSEQ multiplex PCR, while the TCRdb copy is restricted to in-frame clones and leaves out a portion. Of roughly 140,000 clones detected, 70% to 85% appear once; the ten largest clones hold roughly 10%. Sequenced material: peripheral blood. The receptors originated from a woman of 80 years or more in a cohort sampled during active or convalescent COVID-19. Both conserved end residues are part of each CDR3. Fields, in order: J gene, clone size, V gene, D gene, CDR3 DNA, CDR3 protein. D genes are given only for firm matches. A clone size is listed for some rows: how often the clone was seen (once, few, many), or a class if it is expanded.

TRBJ1-6,NA,TRBV18,NA,TGTGCCAGCTCACCACCGTCCCGGGGGTCGGCCCTCCACTTT,CASSPPSRGSALHF
TRBJ2-5,NA,TRBV7-6,TRBD1,TGTGCCAGCAGCCCTCGACAGGGAAGGGGCCAAGAGACCCAGTACTTC,CASSPRQGRGQETQYF
TRBJ1-1,many,TRBV5-1,NA,TGCGCCAGCAGCTTGGTCCAGTTGGACACTGAAGCTTTCTTT,CASSLVQLDTEAFF
TRBJ2-3,once,TRBV3-1/TRBV3-2,NA,TGTGCCAGCAGCCAACTAACAGGAGACACAGATACGCAGTATTTT,CASSQLTGDTDTQYF
TRBJ1-2,NA,TRBV21-1,NA,TGTGCCAGCAGCCCACAGGGGGCGGATGGCTACACCTTC,CASSPQGADGYTF
TRBJ2-1,once,TRBV28,TRBD2,TGTGCCAGCAGTTCGCAGACTAGCGGTAAATACAATGAGCAGTTCTTC,CASSSQTSGKYNEQFF
TRBJ2-2,NA,TRBV9,TRBD1,TGTGCCAGCAGCCCCAGTCCAGGGGGCGCGATGACCGGGGAGCTGTTTTTT,CASSPSPGGAMTGELFF
TRBJ2-1,NA,TRBV6-1,TRBD2,TGTGCCAGCAGTGAAGCCAAAGGACTAGCGGGGGTCAATGAGCAGTTCTTC,CASSEAKGLAGVNEQFF
TRBJ2-7,few,TRBV20-1,TRBD1,TGCAGTGCTATTGACAGGTCGGGACAGACCTCCTACGAGCAGTACTTC,CSAIDRSGQTSYEQYF
TRBJ2-5,NA,TRBV5-1,TRBD1,TGCGCCAGCAGCATGGGACAGGGAATTGGGACCCAGTACTTC,CASSMGQGIGTQYF
TRBJ1-2,NA,TRBV18,TRBD1,TGTGCCAGCTCACCAGCGACAGGGGGGTCTGGCTATGGCTACACCTTC,CASSPATGGSGYGYTF
TRBJ1-5,NA,TRBV6-2/TRBV6-3,NA,TGTGCCAGCAGTTCGATCGGCCCCGAGGCCAATCAGCCCCAGCATTTT,CASSSIGPEANQPQHF
TRBJ1-6,few,TRBV6-5,TRBD1,TGTGCTGAGGGGGCAGGCACTAATTCACCCCTCCACTTT,CAEGAGTNSPLHF